This is a list of T cell receptor beta chains from one sample in a study of cytomegalovirus exposure and HLA in healthy donors. Profiled with immunoSEQ multiplex PCR; TCRdb holds only in-frame clones, not every one. The sample has about 130,000 clones; 70% are singletons. Sequencing was performed on PBMCs. The source is a woman aged 60-75 years in good health and CMV-seropositive. CDR3s include the opening cysteine and the closing phenylalanine or tryptophan. The D gene is left open where the match is weak. Clone size is given for some rows only: seen once, a few or many times, or a class if the clone is expanded.

d_gene	v_gene	j_gene	abundance	CDR3nt	CDR3aa
TRBD2	TRBV29-1	TRBJ2-1	few	TGCAGCGTTGATAAGACTAGCGGGAAGAGTGAGCAGTTCTTC	CSVDKTSGKSEQFF
TRBD2	TRBV5-1	TRBJ2-1	once	TGCGCCAGCAGGCTAGCGGGAGGCTACAATGAGCAGTTCTTC	CASRLAGGYNEQFF
TRBD1	TRBV11-2	TRBJ2-1	NA	TGTGCCAGCAGCCCAGGGACAGGGCCTTCCAACAATGAGCAGTTCTTC	CASSPGTGPSNNEQFF
NA	TRBV10-2	TRBJ2-1	few	TGCGCCAGCAGTGAGTGGCAGGGTGAGCAGTTCTTC	CASSEWQGEQFF
TRBD1	TRBV29-1	TRBJ1-1	NA	TGCAGCGTTGATCAGGGGGCAACGGACACTGAAGCTTTCTTT	CSVDQGATDTEAFF
TRBD1	TRBV29-1	TRBJ1-1	once	TGCAGCGTTAGAACAGGGGGAGCTGAAGCTTTCTTT	CSVRTGGAEAFF
TRBD1	TRBV2	TRBJ2-5	NA	TGTGCCAGCAGTGGACAGGGGGCTGGTAGGGAGACCCAGTACTTC	CASSGQGAGRETQYF
NA	TRBV5-1	TRBJ1-1	once	TGCGCCAGCAGCCCGGGGAACACTGAAGCTTTCTTT	CASSPGNTEAFF
NA	TRBV28	TRBJ2-7	NA	TGTGCCAGTATCCAGGGGAGCTCCTACGAGCAGTACTTC	CASIQGSSYEQYF
NA	TRBV2	TRBJ1-1	NA	TGTGCCAGCAGTGACTCGGGAGGTGAAGCTTTCTTT	CASSDSGGEAFF
NA	TRBV5-6	TRBJ1-1	NA	TGTGCCAGCAGCTGGGGGACACCCTCTGGGGCTTTCTTT	CASSWGTPSGAFF
NA	TRBV7-3	TRBJ1-1	NA	TGTGCCAGCAGTCAGGGTGACAGCACTGAAGCTTTCTTT	CASSQGDSTEAFF
NA	TRBV2	TRBJ1-4	NA	TGTGCCAGCGGACAGACAACTAATGAAAAACTGTTTTTT	CASGQTTNEKLFF
TRBD1	TRBV5-1	TRBJ1-1	NA	TGCGCCAGCAGTAAAAGATCATCGGGGACAGGGGTCTCTGAAGCTTTCTTT	CASSKRSSGTGVSEAFF
NA	TRBV10-1	TRBJ2-7	NA	TGCGCCAGCCCCTACGGCTCCTACGAGCAGTACTTC	CASPYGSYEQYF
TRBD1	TRBV2	TRBJ2-7	NA	TGTGCCAGCAGTCGACAGAAGATTACCGGGACAGGTACCTACGAGCAGTACTTC	CASSRQKITGTGTYEQYF
TRBD1	TRBV6-5	TRBJ1-1	NA	TGTGCCAGCAGTTTCCGACAGGGTACAAACACTGAAGCTTTCTTT	CASSFRQGTNTEAFF
TRBD2	TRBV6-1	TRBJ2-1	NA	TGTGCCAGCAGACTTTCAAGCGGGGCCTACAATGAGCAGTTCTTC	CASRLSSGAYNEQFF
TRBD1	TRBV6-1	TRBJ1-1	NA	TGTGCCAGCACCGACAGGGGAACTGAAGCTTTCTTT	CASTDRGTEAFF
TRBD2	TRBV7-3	TRBJ2-5	once	TGTGCCAGCAGCTTAGGGACTAGCGGGAGTGGAGAGACCCAGTACTTC	CASSLGTSGSGETQYF
NA	TRBV5-4	TRBJ1-1	NA	TGTGCCAGCAGCTTCATTGGCGGGCAGTCTGAAGCTTTCTTT	CASSFIGGQSEAFF
TRBD2	TRBV2	TRBJ2-1	NA	TGTGCCAGCATCGGCCTAGCGGCACTCAATGAGCAGTTCTTC	CASIGLAALNEQFF